The 22 T cell receptor beta chains below all came from one sample that was sequenced in a study of cytomegalovirus exposure and HLA in healthy donors. PCR amplification relied on 60 Vbeta primers (plus 13 Jbeta primers). Generated by immunoSEQ multiplex PCR, the TCRdb table keeps only in-frame clones and is missing some. The sample holds 90,000 to 120,000 clones, around 73% seen once. The source material was PBMCs. The source of these receptors is a man aged 25 to 40 in good health and CMV-seronegative.

V usage is TRBV5-1 and J usage is TRBJ1-1, with 9 bases aligning to TRBD1. Germline lookup yields CDR1 SGHRS and CDR2 YFSETQ. With V trimmed by 3 bases and J by 3 bases, 3 bases remained unmatched. This CDR3 comprises 14 residues. Here the CDR3 reads CASSWGQGDTEAFF. CDR3 in DNA: TGCGCCAGCAGCTGGGGACAGGGAGACACTGAAGCTTTCTTT.

The chain couples TRBV6-1 to TRBJ2-5, with 7 positions matching TRBD1. The CDR3 is 14 amino acids. In germline, CDR1 is MNHNS, CDR2 SASEGT. J gave up 6 bases and V 3 bases, and 7 bases lay outside the gene matches. The CDR3 nucleotides are TGTGCCAGCAGTGAGGGACAGTTCTCAAAGACCCAGTACTTC. Protein sequence: CASSEGQFSKTQYF.

Here the CDR3 DNA reads TGTGCCAGCAGTTCCTCCCTCCGGGGGGGCGGAGAGACCCAGTACTTC. Translation gives CASSSSLRGGGETQYF. The chain uses TRBV28 and TRBJ2-5; 8 bases match TRBD2. CDR3 size: 16 residues. Germline values: CDR1 MDHEN, CDR2 SYDVKM. V lost 4 bases, J lost 4 bases, and 11 bases stayed unmatched.

This rearrangement joins TRBV19 to TRBJ1-2; unclear D gene. From germline, CDR1 is LNHDA and CDR2 SQIVND (reference sequence). This CDR3 is built from 12 residues. V lost 5 bases and J 4 bases, leaving 8 bases between the germline ends. The CDR3 DNA is TGTGCCAGTAGTTACAGCAGCTATGGCTACACCTTC. It codes for CASSYSSYGYTF.

The V gene is TRBV5-6, the J gene TRBJ2-5, with 7 bases fitting TRBD1. CDR3 length: 14 amino acids. V lost 4 bases to trimming and J lost 5 bases; unmatched junction nucleotides: 8. The germline gives CDR1 SGHDT, CDR2 YYEEEE. The CDR3 loop reads CASSPTTGDETQYF. The CDR3 DNA follows: TGTGCCAGCAGCCCAACAACAGGGGACGAGACCCAGTACTTC.

This chain connects TRBV2 to TRBJ2-5; 9 bases line up with TRBD1. The trim removed 3 bases at V and 6 bases at J, leaving 2 bases unmatched. Germline V gene lookup returns CDR1 SNHLY and CDR2 FYNNEI. There are 13 residues in the CDR3. The DNA of the CDR3 is TGTGCCAGCAGTGAGGACAGGGGAAAGACCCAGTACTTC. Translating it yields CASSEDRGKTQYF.

V gene TRBV28 combines with J gene TRBJ1-4, with D possibly TRBD1 on 5 matching bases. The CDR3 sequence is 17 residues long. Germline loops: CDR1 MDHEN, CDR2 SYDVKM. Between the trimmed V and J ends, which lost 2 bases and 0 bases, there was a span of 13 bases. The CDR3 DNA reads as TGTGCCAGCAGTTTAGGGGACTTGGGCACAACTAATGAAAAACTGTTTTTT. It yields the protein CASSLGDLGTTNEKLFF.

CDR3 coding DNA: TGTGCCAGCAGCTTTCCTAGATCTGGTTCATACGAGCAGTACTTC. Its translation: CASSFPRSGSYEQYF. The chain links TRBV2 to TRBJ2-7, with D hard to call. Deletions cut 6 bases from V and 4 bases from J, with 19 bases between. The CDR3 runs 15 residues. Germline CDR1 and CDR2: SNHLY and FYNNEI.

The gene calls are TRBV6-5 and TRBJ1-1, with D possibly TRBD1 on 5 matching bases. The CDR3 is 16 residues long. V dropped 1 base and J dropped 1 base, with 13 bases sitting between them. The germline V gene has CDR1 MNHEY and CDR2 SVGAGI. CDR3 bases: TGTGCCAGCAGTTACTTCATGGGACTCCAGAACACTGAAGCTTTCTTT. It encodes CASSYFMGLQNTEAFF.

The rearrangement joins TRBV9 to TRBJ2-3, with 7 bases fitting TRBD2. The V segment lost 1 base and the J segment 3 bases; nucleotides outside the gene matches: 5. From germline, CDR1 is SGDLS and CDR2 YYNGEE. The CDR3 has 15 residues. CDR3 bases: TGTGCCAGCAGCGTAATCGGGGAGGGAACAGATACGCAGTATTTT. Its translation: CASSVIGEGTDTQYF.

The chain combines TRBV29-1 with TRBJ1-4; 7 bases line up with TRBD1. With V trimmed by 6 bases and J by 5 bases, 6 bases remained unmatched. The CDR3 length is 13 residues. CDR1 is SQVTM and CDR2 is ANQGSEA in the germline V gene. CDR3 sequence: CSVGTENNEKLFF. The DNA for the CDR3 is TGCAGCGTGGGGACAGAAAACAATGAAAAACTGTTTTTT.

This rearrangement joins TRBV2 to TRBJ1-5, with D possibly being TRBD1 (5 bases). Trimming cost V 3 bases and J 6 bases, with 9 bases left between them. CDR3 length equals 13 residues. Germline V gives CDR1 SNHLY, CDR2 FYNNEI. The CDR3 bases are TGTGCCAGCAGTGACAGGGCACTTCAGCCCCAGCATTTT. Protein sequence: CASSDRALQPQHF.

The V gene is TRBV30, the J gene TRBJ2-1; D perhaps matches TRBD2 (6 bases). The germline V and J ends were trimmed by 3 bases and 9 bases, with 15 bases remaining between them. Germline V gives CDR1 GTSNPN, CDR2 SVGIG (reference sequence). The CDR3 has 13 amino acids. This CDR3 reads CAWRWGTGAEQFF. The CDR3, as DNA: TGTGCCTGGAGGTGGGGGACTGGCGCTGAGCAGTTCTTC.

The chain uses TRBV7-8 and TRBJ1-5, with TRBD1 matching over 7 bases. CDR3 length: 16 amino acids. The V segment lost 5 bases and the J segment 7 bases; nucleotides outside the gene matches: 14. Germline loops: CDR1 SGHVS, CDR2 FQNEAQ. The CDR3 loop reads CASSPYSGTEGQPQHF. Here the CDR3 DNA reads TGTGCCAGCAGCCCATACTCCGGGACAGAGGGACAGCCCCAGCATTTT.

V and J are TRBV28 and TRBJ1-1; TRBD1 agrees at 11 bases. J was trimmed by 4 bases and V by 3 bases; bases with no gene match: 4. This CDR3 has 15 amino acids. Germline V CDR1 and CDR2: MDHEN, SYDVKM. DNA for the CDR3: TGTGCCAGCAGTTTCCCGGACAGGGGGCCCACTGAAGCTTTCTTT. It yields the protein CASSFPDRGPTEAFF.

The gene calls are TRBV28 and TRBJ2-3; 9 nucleotides line up with TRBD2. Germline lookup yields CDR1 MDHEN and CDR2 SYDVKM. The CDR3 length is 14 residues. Trimming took 8 bases from V and 3 from J; bases not matched to a gene: 6. As DNA, the CDR3 is TGTGCCAGCTCCGGGACTAGCTATACAGATACGCAGTATTTT. It yields the protein CASSGTSYTDTQYF.

The rearrangement uses TRBV2 and TRBJ1-1, with 7 positions matching TRBD1. J lost 1 base, V lost 6 bases, and 5 bases had no gene match. This CDR3 region has 14 residues. Germline CDR1 and CDR2: SNHLY and FYNNEI. The CDR3 is CASRNRGGNTEAFF. The CDR3 DNA follows: TGTGCCAGCAGAAACAGGGGAGGGAACACTGAAGCTTTCTTT.

This chain joins TRBV28 and TRBJ2-7; the D gene is possibly TRBD1 (5 bases). The CDR3 runs to 17 residues. Per the germline V gene, CDR1 is MDHEN and CDR2 is SYDVKM. Trimming pared 5 bases from V and 0 bases from J, leaving 20 bases between. The CDR3 loop is CASSPPLARVGSYEQYF. The CDR3 DNA sequence: TGTGCCAGCAGTCCCCCCCTCGCCAGGGTGGGCTCCTACGAGCAGTACTTC. Supplemented by reference TRBV28 and TRBJ2-7, the full variable domain reads DVKVTQSSRYLVKRTGEKVFLECVQDMDHENMFWYRQDPGLGLRLIYFSYDVKMKEKGDIPEGYSVSREKKERFSLILESASTNQTSMYLCASSPPLARVGSYEQYFGPGTRLTVT.

A single count supports this clone. The sample holds other DNA sequences that translate to the same CDR3. The rearrangement links TRBV27 to TRBJ1-2; possibly TRBD1 for D (6 bases). V lost 4 bases and J lost 4, with 10 bases in between. The germline V gene encodes CDR1 MNHEY and CDR2 SMNVEV (reference sequence). This CDR3 contains 13 residues. The CDR3 loop is CASSSRGGYGYTF. The CDR3 DNA reads TGTGCCAGCAGTTCAAGGGGGGGCTATGGCTACACCTTC.

The chain uses TRBV19 and TRBJ1-5, with 11 bases that match TRBD1. The CDR3 length is 16 residues. From germline, CDR1 is LNHDA and CDR2 SQIVND (reference sequence). Germline trimming cut 3 bases from V and 5 bases from J; bases unmatched to any gene: 6. This CDR3 is CASSIPGQGGHQPQHF. CDR3 bases: TGTGCCAGTAGTATCCCGGGACAGGGGGGCCATCAGCCCCAGCATTTT.

This clone appeared many times. The chain joins TRBV18 to TRBJ2-2; no definite D call. This CDR3 is built from 13 residues. Looked up from germline, CDR1 is KGHSH and CDR2 is LQKENI. The V end lost 3 bases, the J end lost 6 bases, and 8 bases lay between the germline ends. The CDR3 reads CASSPPTSGELFF. CDR3 DNA: TGTGCCAGCTCACCCCCTACGTCCGGGGAGCTGTTTTTT.

The chain uses TRBV10-3 and TRBJ2-5; D is ambiguous. The CDR3 loop spans 13 amino acids. The germline V and J ends were trimmed by 3 bases and 8 bases, with 13 bases remaining between them. Germline-derived CDR1 and CDR2 are ENHRY and SYGVKD. This chain's CDR3 is CAISDGQMETQYF. The CDR3 DNA is TGTGCCATCAGTGATGGGCAGATGGAAACCCAGTACTTC.